These 29 T cell receptor beta chains share one sample of origin, sequenced in a study of Tregs in tolerant kidney transplant recipients. Clones were read by immunoSEQ multiplex PCR, and TCRdb kept only the in-frame ones, dropping some. The sample lists some 74,000 clones, about 91% occurring once. Sequencing was performed on Tregs from blood, taken before the transplant. The receptors here all came from a human donor who received a combined kidney and bone marrow transplant.

This clone was counted once. The genes are TRBV25-1 and TRBJ1-1, with no clear D. This CDR3 has 13 amino acids. V shed 2 bases and J shed 7 bases, with 11 bases lying between them. Germline V gene data show CDR1 as MGHDK and CDR2 as SYGVNS. As DNA, the CDR3 is TGTGCCAGCAGTGAACAACGAACTGGTGAAGCTTTCTTT. Translating gives CASSEQRTGEAFF.

This chain joins TRBV7-9 and TRBJ2-3; TRBD2 agrees at 7 bases. There are 16 residues in the CDR3. Germline V lookup: CDR1 SEHNR, CDR2 FQNEAQ (reference sequence). The J segment lost 2 bases and the V segment lost 6 bases, leaving 11 bases of the junction unmatched. The chain's CDR3 is CASRPREAQSTDTQYF. The CDR3 coding sequence is TGTGCCAGCAGACCCCGGGAGGCCCAGTCCACAGATACGCAGTATTTT.

The chain links TRBV7-3 to TRBJ2-1; 9 nucleotides match TRBD1. This CDR3 comprises 13 residues. The trim removed 8 bases at V and 7 bases at J, leaving 6 bases unmatched. CDR1 and CDR2 from the germline V gene are SGHTA and FQGTGA. CDR3 sequence: CASGSGQGNEQFF. Here the CDR3 DNA reads TGTGCCAGCGGTTCGGGACAGGGTAATGAGCAGTTCTTC.

The CDR3 DNA reads as TGTGCCAGCAGTCTAGCGGGCCTCACAGATACGCAGTATTTT. This translates into CASSLAGLTDTQYF. The rearrangement links TRBV2 to TRBJ2-3, with 8 bases aligning to TRBD2. The CDR3 is made up of 14 amino acids. CDR1 SNHLY and CDR2 FYNNEI come from the germline V gene. Losses at the gene ends were 5 bases for V and 2 bases for J; bases not matched to a gene: 3.

This chain links TRBV5-4 with TRBJ1-1, with D uncertain. There are 14 residues in the CDR3. CDR1 SGHNT and CDR2 YYREEE come from the germline V gene (reference sequence). V gave up 0 bases and J gave up 1 base, with 7 bases separating them. Written as DNA, the CDR3 is TGTGCCAGCAGCTTGGTGGCAGGGAACACTGAAGCTTTCTTT. This sequence encodes CASSLVAGNTEAFF.

The CDR3 DNA follows: TGTGCCAGCAGCCCCCTAAGCACAGATACGCAGTATTTT. This translates into CASSPLSTDTQYF. The V call is TRBV7-9, the J call TRBJ2-3; D is uncertain. CDR1 is SEHNR and CDR2 is FQNEAQ in the germline V gene (reference sequence). The CDR3 runs 13 residues. Trimming left V 5 bases short and J 0 bases short, with 6 bases between.

V gene TRBV21-1 combines with J gene TRBJ2-5; no check of the table's D call, TRBD1, against the DNA was made. TRBV21-1 is a pseudogene locus. The CDR3 extends over 11 amino acids. CDR3 bases: TGTGCCAGCGGGCCCCAAGAGACCCAGTACTTC. As protein: CASGPQETQYF.

The gene calls are TRBV11-2 and TRBJ2-5; perhaps TRBD1 as D (5 bases). The DNA end lines up better with TRBJ2-7; the J call may be wrong. Germline lookup yields CDR1 SGHAT and CDR2 FQNNGV. CDR3 size: 14 residues. The CDR3 DNA reads as TGTGCCAGCAGCTTTTCGGACAACTCCTACGAGCAGTACTTC. Translation gives CASSFSDNSYEQYF.

CDR3 bases: TGTGCCAGCAGTTGGACAGGGAGCTCCTACGAGCAGTACTTC. This sequence encodes CASSWTGSSYEQYF. The J gene is TRBJ2-7, the V gene TRBV9; 8 bases align to TRBD1. CDR1 is SGDLS and CDR2 is YYNGEE in the germline V gene. Trimming at V came to 5 bases and at J to 0 bases, leaving 4 bases not matched to a gene. This CDR3 comprises 14 residues.

CDR3: CASSLADRGLYYGYTF. CDR3 nucleotides: TGTGCCAGCAGCTTGGCCGACAGGGGGCTGTACTATGGCTACACCTTC. V is TRBV5-6 and J is TRBJ1-2; TRBD1 agrees at 10 bases. CDR3 length: 16 residues. V shed 0 bases, J shed 3 bases, and the junction held 5 bases outside the gene matches. Germline CDR1 and CDR2: SGHDT and YYEEEE.

The rearrangement uses TRBV7-9 and TRBJ2-2; D is uncertain. V gave up 5 bases and J gave up 2 bases, with 18 bases separating them. Germline CDR1 and CDR2: SEHNR and FQNEAQ (reference sequence). This CDR3 has 17 amino acids. CDR3 DNA sequence: TGTGCCAGCAGCCCCTTTGCGAGCGCCGGAAACACCGGGGAGCTGTTTTTT. This gives the protein CASSPFASAGNTGELFF. Full variable domain (rest looked up from reference TRBV7-9 and TRBJ2-2): DTGVSQNPRHKITKRGQNVTFRCDPISEHNRLYWYRQTLGQGPEFLTYFQNEAQLEKSRLLSDRFSAERPKGSFSTLEIQRTEQGDSAMYLCASSPFASAGNTGELFFGEGSRLTVL.

This clone was detected only once. As DNA, the CDR3 is TGTGCCAGCAGCCACCCGGCTAGCGGGAGAGCGTGGACCGGGGAGCTGTTTTTT. This sequence encodes CASSHPASGRAWTGELFF. The chain joins TRBV27 to TRBJ2-2; TRBD2 matches 10 bases. Germline V gene lookup returns CDR1 MNHEY and CDR2 SMNVEV (reference sequence). Trimming took 6 bases from V and 5 from J; bases not matched to a gene: 15. The CDR3 is made up of 18 amino acids.

V is TRBV4-1 and J is TRBJ2-3, with D tentatively TRBD2 (6 bases). Looked up from germline, CDR1 is MGHRA and CDR2 is YSYEKL. This CDR3 spans 17 amino acids. Trimming left V 1 base short and J 0 bases short, with 14 bases between. The CDR3 reads CASSQGQVAASTDTQYF. CDR3 in DNA: TGCGCCAGCAGCCAAGGGCAGGTAGCGGCTAGCACAGATACGCAGTATTTT.

The table lists this clone with a few counts. For the CDR3, the DNA is TGTGCCAGCAGCTTAGGGGAAGGGGGCATATTCGGGGAGCTGTTTTTT. It translates to CASSLGEGGIFGELFF. This chain joins TRBV11-2 and TRBJ2-2, with 7 bases matching TRBD1. The germline CDR1 and CDR2 sequences are SGHAT and FQNNGV. The trim removed 1 base at V and 7 bases at J, leaving 9 bases unmatched. The CDR3 has 16 residues. The full variable domain, with the rest looked up from reference TRBV11-2 and TRBJ2-2, is EAGVAQSPRYKIIEKRQSVAFWCNPISGHATLYWYQQILGQGPKLLIQFQNNGVVDDSQLPKDRFSAERLKGVDSTLKIQPAKLEDSAVYLCASSLGEGGIFGELFFGEGSRLTVL.

This chain connects TRBV28 to TRBJ1-2, with D unresolved. Deletions cut 4 bases from V and 1 base from J, with 10 bases between. The CDR3 length is 14 residues. Germline V lookup: CDR1 MDHEN, CDR2 SYDVKM. CDR3 sequence: CASSSGGDNYGYTF. In DNA form, the CDR3 reads TGTGCCAGCAGTTCGGGCGGGGATAACTATGGCTACACCTTC.

The gene calls are TRBV5-1 and TRBJ2-3; 9 nucleotides line up with TRBD2. CDR1 and CDR2 (germline): SGHRS, YFSETQ. The CDR3 has 16 amino acids. V shed 0 bases, J shed 5 bases, and the junction held 7 bases outside the gene matches. The CDR3 coding sequence is TGCGCCAGCAGCTTGGCAGTAGCGGGAGAGGTAGATACGCAGTATTTT. It translates to CASSLAVAGEVDTQYF. Variable domain in full (rest from reference TRBV5-1 and TRBJ2-3): KAGVTQTPRYLIKTRGQQVTLSCSPISGHRSVSWYQQTPGQGLQFLFEYFSETQRNKGNFPGRFSGRQFSNSRSEMNVSTLELGDSALYLCASSLAVAGEVDTQYFGPGTRLTVL.

The gene calls are TRBV7-2 and TRBJ1-2, with D uncertain. V was pared by 5 bases and J by 4 bases, with 11 bases between. CDR3 length: 13 residues. The germline V gene has CDR1 SGHTA and CDR2 FQGNSA. DNA for the CDR3: TGTGCCAGCAGCCCCCAGGTCTCCTATGGCTACACCTTC. This translates into CASSPQVSYGYTF.

This chain links TRBV6-1 with TRBJ1-5; D may be TRBD1 (5 bases). Germline CDR1 MNHNS, CDR2 SASEGT. The CDR3 runs to 15 residues. The V end lost 2 bases, the J end lost 5 bases, and 13 bases lay between the germline ends. The CDR3 spells CASSEYRDFYQPQHF. Here the CDR3 DNA reads TGTGCCAGCAGTGAATACCGGGACTTTTATCAGCCCCAGCATTTT.

The CDR3 here is CASTNPYRAGANVLTF. The CDR3 nucleotides are TGCGCCAGCACCAACCCCTACAGGGCTGGGGCCAACGTCCTGACTTTC. The chain carries TRBV10-2 and TRBJ2-6, with TRBD1 as a possible D gene (6 bases). The CDR3 has 16 residues. Germline values: CDR1 WSHSY, CDR2 SAAADI. V lost 7 bases, J lost 2 bases, and 15 bases lay in between.

CDR3 sequence (DNA): TGTGCCAGTAGTCCCCAAGCGTATCAGGTAAAGAACACTGAAGCTTTCTTT. This codes for CASSPQAYQVKNTEAFF. V gene TRBV19 combines with J gene TRBJ1-1; no definite D call. CDR1 is LNHDA and CDR2 is SQIVND in the germline V gene (reference sequence). CDR3 size: 17 residues. Trimming pared 5 bases from V and 1 base from J, leaving 20 bases between.

The chain employs TRBV5-4 and TRBJ1-1, with D possibly matching TRBD1 (5 bases). V was pared by 8 bases and J by 1 base, with 15 bases between. Germline-derived CDR1 and CDR2 are SGHNT and YYREEE (reference sequence). The CDR3 runs 14 residues. The CDR3 DNA is TGTGCCAGTTTGACAGATCCCTGGAACACTGAAGCTTTCTTT. It codes for CASLTDPWNTEAFF.

The chain recombines TRBV11-2 with TRBJ1-2; unclear D gene. This CDR3 region has 15 residues. Germline assignment: CDR1 SGHAT and CDR2 FQNNGV. V dropped 2 bases and J dropped 1 base, with 11 bases sitting between them. This CDR3 is CASSLMAEGNYGYTF. The CDR3 bases are TGTGCCAGCAGCTTAATGGCGGAGGGTAACTATGGCTACACCTTC.

This clone was detected only once. V and J are TRBV27 and TRBJ2-7, with a tentative D call TRBD2 (6 bases). The germline V and J ends were trimmed by 6 bases and 1 base, with 22 bases remaining between them. This CDR3 region has 17 residues. CDR1 is MNHEY, CDR2 SMNVEV, per germline (reference sequence). CDR3 in amino acids: CASRSPWGEDGSYEQYF. CDR3 DNA sequence: TGTGCCAGCAGATCCCCTTGGGGGGAGGACGGATCCTACGAGCAGTACTTC.

The chain employs TRBV6-5 and TRBJ1-1; 8 positions agree with TRBD1. Germline V lookup: CDR1 MNHEY, CDR2 SVGAGI. The V and J ends lost 2 bases and 1 base, in that order; junction bases with no gene match: 3. The CDR3 extends over 15 amino acids. CDR3 protein: CASSYGGTGNTEAFF. The CDR3 DNA follows: TGTGCCAGCAGTTACGGGGGGACAGGGAACACTGAAGCTTTCTTT.

The chain recombines TRBV6-1 with TRBJ2-5; D is ambiguous. The germline V and J ends were trimmed by 4 bases and 2 bases, with 14 bases remaining between them. This CDR3 comprises 15 residues. Germline assignment: CDR1 MNHNS and CDR2 SASEGT. CDR3 sequence (DNA): TGTGCCAGCAGTGGCCAGGCCCTACCACAAGAGACCCAGTACTTC. It specifies CASSGQALPQETQYF.

This CDR3 reads CASSLGQAEAFF. Written as DNA, the CDR3 is TGCGCCAGCAGCTTGGGTCAGGCTGAAGCTTTCTTT. The chain combines TRBV5-1 with TRBJ1-1, with D unresolved. The CDR3 is made up of 12 amino acids. The germline gives CDR1 SGHRS, CDR2 YFSETQ. The V and J ends lost 0 bases and 6 bases respectively, with 6 bases between them. The full variable domain, its missing parts supplied by reference TRBV5-1 and TRBJ1-1, is KAGVTQTPRYLIKTRGQQVTLSCSPISGHRSVSWYQQTPGQGLQFLFEYFSETQRNKGNFPGRFSGRQFSNSRSEMNVSTLELGDSALYLCASSLGQAEAFFGQGTRLTVV.

Concerning this clone: A read error may account for a junction end that differs from germline. Other DNA sequences in this specimen translate into the identical CDR3. The chain uses TRBV12-5 and TRBJ2-2; 8 nucleotides agree with TRBD1. The germline V gene encodes CDR1 LGHNT and CDR2 FRNRAP. This CDR3 spans 15 amino acids. CDR3 sequence: CASGLVTGGTGELFF. For the CDR3, the DNA is TGTGCTAGTGGGTTGGTAACAGGGGGGACCGGGGAGCTGTTTTTT.

The chain employs TRBV6-6 and TRBJ1-5, with 9 bases fitting TRBD1. The CDR3 has 15 amino acids. Germline-derived CDR1 and CDR2 are MNHNY and SVGAGI (reference sequence). J lost 4 bases, V lost 6 bases, and 7 bases had no gene match. CDR3 coding DNA: TGTGCCAGCAGACAGACAGGGGGGGAGAATCAGCCCCAGCATTTT. It specifies CASRQTGGENQPQHF.

This chain links TRBV11-2 with TRBJ2-7; D not resolved. The CDR3 covers 15 residues. Germline CDR1 and CDR2: SGHAT and FQNNGV. V was clipped by 4 bases and J by 6 bases, with 19 bases between them. In nucleotides, the CDR3 is TGTGCCAGCAGCTCCCCCCAGTCTGGTGGGATCGAGCAGTACTTC. Residues: CASSSPQSGGIEQYF.